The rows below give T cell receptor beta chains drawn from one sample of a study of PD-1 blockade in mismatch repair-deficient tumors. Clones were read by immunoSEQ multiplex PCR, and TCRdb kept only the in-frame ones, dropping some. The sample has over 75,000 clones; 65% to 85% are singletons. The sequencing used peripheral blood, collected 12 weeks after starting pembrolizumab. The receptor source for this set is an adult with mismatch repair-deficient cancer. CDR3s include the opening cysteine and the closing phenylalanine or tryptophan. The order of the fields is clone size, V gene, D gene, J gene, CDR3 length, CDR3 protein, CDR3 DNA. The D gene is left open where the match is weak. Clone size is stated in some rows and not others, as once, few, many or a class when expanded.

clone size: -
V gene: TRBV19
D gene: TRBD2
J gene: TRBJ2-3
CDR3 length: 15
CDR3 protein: CASSITSGKADTQYF
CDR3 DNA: TGTGCCAGTAGTATAACTAGCGGGAAAGCAGATACGCAGTATTTT

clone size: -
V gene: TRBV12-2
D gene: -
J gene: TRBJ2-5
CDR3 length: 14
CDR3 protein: CASRLGHPQETQYF
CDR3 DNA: TGTGCAAGTCGCCTGGGACATCCCCAAGAGACCCAGTACTTC

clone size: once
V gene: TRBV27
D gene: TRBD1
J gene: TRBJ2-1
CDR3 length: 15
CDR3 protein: CASSLAGQGYNEQFF
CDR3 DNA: TGTGCCAGCAGTTTAGCGGGACAGGGCTACAATGAGCAGTTCTTC

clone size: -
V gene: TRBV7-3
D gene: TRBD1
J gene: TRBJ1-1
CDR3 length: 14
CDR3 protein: CASSRQGMNTEAFF
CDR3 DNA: TGTGCCAGCAGCCGACAGGGGATGAACACTGAAGCTTTCTTT

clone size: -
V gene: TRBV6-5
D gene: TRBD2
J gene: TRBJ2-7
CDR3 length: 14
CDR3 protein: CASRSLAGSYEQYF
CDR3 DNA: TGTGCCAGCAGATCACTAGCGGGATCCTACGAGCAGTACTTC

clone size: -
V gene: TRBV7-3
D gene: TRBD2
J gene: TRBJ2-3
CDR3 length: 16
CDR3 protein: CASSLGTREHQDTQYF
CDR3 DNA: TGTGCCAGCAGCCTTGGGACTAGAGAGCACCAAGATACGCAGTATTTT

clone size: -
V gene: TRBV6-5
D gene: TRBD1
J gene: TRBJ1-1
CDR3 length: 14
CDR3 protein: CASSVYRGSTEAFF
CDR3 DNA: TGTGCCAGCAGTGTATACAGGGGTTCCACTGAAGCTTTCTTT

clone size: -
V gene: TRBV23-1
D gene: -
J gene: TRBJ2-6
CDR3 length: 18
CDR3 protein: CASSSRWTQQSRANVLTF
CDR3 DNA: TGCGCCAGCAGTAGTAGATGGACGCAACAAAGTCGGGCCAACGTCCTGACTTTC

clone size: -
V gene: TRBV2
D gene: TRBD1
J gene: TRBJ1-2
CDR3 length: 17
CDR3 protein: CATLLGTGGFVHYGYTF
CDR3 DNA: TGTGCCACCCTGCTAGGGACAGGGGGGTTTGTCCACTATGGCTACACCTTC

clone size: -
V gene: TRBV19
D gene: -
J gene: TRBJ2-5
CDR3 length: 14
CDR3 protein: CASSTQGSQETQYF
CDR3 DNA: TGTGCCAGTAGTACGCAGGGGTCTCAAGAGACCCAGTACTTC

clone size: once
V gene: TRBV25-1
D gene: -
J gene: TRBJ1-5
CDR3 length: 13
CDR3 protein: CASSLDEVQPQHF
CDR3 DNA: TGTGCCAGCAGTCTGGACGAGGTTCAGCCCCAGCATTTT

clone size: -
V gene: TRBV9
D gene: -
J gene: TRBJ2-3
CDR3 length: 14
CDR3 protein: CASSSRDSTDTQYF
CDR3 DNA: TGTGCCAGCAGCTCCCGGGACAGCACAGATACGCAGTATTTT

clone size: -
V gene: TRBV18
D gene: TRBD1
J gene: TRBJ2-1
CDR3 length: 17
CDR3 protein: CASSPPRNRGEYNEQFF
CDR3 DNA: TGTGCCAGCTCACCACCGAGGAACAGGGGGGAGTACAATGAGCAGTTCTTC

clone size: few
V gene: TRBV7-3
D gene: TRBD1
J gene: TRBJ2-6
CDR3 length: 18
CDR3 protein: CASTFPGQGLSGANVLTF
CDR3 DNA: TGTGCCAGCACCTTCCCCGGACAGGGACTCTCTGGGGCCAACGTCCTGACTTTC

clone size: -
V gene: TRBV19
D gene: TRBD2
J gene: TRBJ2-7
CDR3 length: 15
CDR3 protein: CASSTGLAGSYEQYF
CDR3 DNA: TGTGCCAGTAGTACGGGACTAGCAGGCTCCTACGAGCAGTACTTC

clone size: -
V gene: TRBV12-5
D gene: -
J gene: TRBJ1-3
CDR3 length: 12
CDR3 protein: CASGTEGNTIYF
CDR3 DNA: TGTGCTAGTGGCACAGAGGGAAACACCATATATTTT

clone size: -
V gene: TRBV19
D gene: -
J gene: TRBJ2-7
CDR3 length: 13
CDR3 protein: CASSFLTWREQYF
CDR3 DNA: TGTGCCAGTAGCTTTCTAACATGGCGTGAGCAGTACTTC

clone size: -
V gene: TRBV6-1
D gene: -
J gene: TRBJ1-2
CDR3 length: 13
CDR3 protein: CASSPTSVYGYTF
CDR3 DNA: TGTGCCAGCAGCCCTACTTCGGTTTATGGCTACACCTTC

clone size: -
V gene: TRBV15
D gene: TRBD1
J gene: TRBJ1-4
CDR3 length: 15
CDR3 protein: CATSRAQGGSEKLFF
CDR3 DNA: TGTGCCACCAGCAGAGCACAGGGGGGGAGTGAAAAACTGTTTTTT

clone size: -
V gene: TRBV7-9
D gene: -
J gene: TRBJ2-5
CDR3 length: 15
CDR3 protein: CASSPKMVVQETQYF
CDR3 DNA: TGTGCCAGCAGCCCAAAGATGGTTGTCCAAGAGACCCAGTACTTC

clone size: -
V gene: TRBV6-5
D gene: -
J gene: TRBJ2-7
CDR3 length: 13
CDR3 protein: CASSYGRGYEQYF
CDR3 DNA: TGTGCCAGCAGTTACGGACGGGGATACGAGCAGTACTTC

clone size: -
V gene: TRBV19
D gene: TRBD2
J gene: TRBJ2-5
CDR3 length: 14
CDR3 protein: CASSVGGRQETQYF
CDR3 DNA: TGTGCCAGTAGTGTGGGCGGGAGGCAAGAGACCCAGTACTTC

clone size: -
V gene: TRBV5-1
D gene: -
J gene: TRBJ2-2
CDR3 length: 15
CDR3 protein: CASSLRWDPPGELFF
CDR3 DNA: TGCGCCAGCAGCTTGAGGTGGGACCCGCCCGGGGAGCTGTTTTTT

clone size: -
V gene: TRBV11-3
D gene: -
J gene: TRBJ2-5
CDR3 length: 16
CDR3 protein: CASSLGGSGGQETQYF
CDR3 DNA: TGTGCCAGCAGCTTAGGGGGTAGCGGAGGCCAAGAGACCCAGTACTTC

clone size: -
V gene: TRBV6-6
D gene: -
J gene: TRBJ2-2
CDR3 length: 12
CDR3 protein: CASSPVAGELFF
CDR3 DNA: TGTGCCAGCAGTCCGGTAGCCGGGGAGCTGTTTTTT